The TCR beta chain described here comes from a study of T cell responses to AZD1222 COVID-19 vaccine. Study-level results: Seropositive at baseline were only a handful of AZD1222 recipients.

TCRdb's table, derived via immunoSEQ multiplex PCR, lists solely in-frame clones and lacks some. Here the sample spans approximately 160,000 clones, roughly nine tenths being singletons. CDR3 length: 13 amino acids. After removal of 3 bases from V and 6 bases from J, the junction contained 5 bases not matched to a gene. In germline, CDR1 is MNHEY, CDR2 SMNVEV (reference sequence). A remark on this clone: Its antigen is not identified.

Sequenced here: peripheral blood, sampled 28 days after the second AZD1222 dose. The rearrangement links TRBV27 to TRBJ2-7, with 7 bases matching TRBD1. This receptor was identified in an adult who received the AZD1222 COVID-19 vaccine. CDR3 amino acids: CASSFQGVVEQYF. Here the CDR3 DNA reads TGTGCCAGCAGTTTTCAGGGGGTGGTCGAGCAGTACTTC.